The T cell receptor (beta chain) under discussion was sequenced for a study of cytomegalovirus exposure and HLA in healthy donors (TCRdb year 2017). With respect to the entire study: An earlier analysis of approximately 640 of the donors reported approximately 290 Gb of sequence data and around 120 million unique TCR beta sequences from approximately 180 million T cells. The study aimed to test whether cataloging public T cell receptors could reveal signatures of past pathogen exposure. To study patterns of TCR occurrence, a later analysis re-analyzed previously published TCR beta repertoires from several hundred donors and added high-resolution HLA genotyping. A separate validation cohort of roughly 130 different subjects was used in addition to the roughly 670-subject first cohort. The study profiled the T cell repertoires of more than 500 subjects by immunosequencing and related them to cytomegalovirus serostatus. Genome-wide SNP genotypes for about 65% of the roughly 700 donors were used in a later genetic analysis, which treated that subset as a discovery cohort. Rather than using new phenotypic data, the later analysis identified candidate immune exposures from TCR beta sequences and from how often those sequences occurred across donors. An earlier analysis of roughly 580 of the donors used high-throughput TCR beta sequencing to judge whether each TCR beta V gene segment behaved as functional or pseudogenic. The study combined high-throughput TCR immunosequencing, statistical association of individual TCRs with disease status, and machine learning to predict cytomegalovirus infection status. Among the approximately 400 genotyped donors, approximately 82% belonged to the genetic ancestry cluster associated with self-reported Caucasian donors. All discovery cohort repertoires had been generated using a single sequencing platform. HLA typing included class I and class II loci at four-digit resolution. Donor age, sex, ethnicity and CMV serostatus were compiled alongside the repertoire data. On average, about 240,000 unique TCR beta nucleotide sequences were sequenced per donor among a few hundred genotyped donors of the cohort, with around 19% of those sequences being non-productive. Several DR-DQ haplotypes were handled as single units for association and clustering, since linkage in the cohort was strong. Typing coverage varied by locus: roughly 629-640 donors for A, B, C, DRB1 and DQB1; under 550 for DQA1; 600 to 610 for DPA1; approximately 490 for DPB1. An early release covering around 630 HLA-typed donors comprised about 310 gigabases of sequencing data and 85 million or so unique TCR sequences. Results the study describes overall, beyond this receptor: Most CMV-associated TCR beta chains appeared to be HLA-restricted in a later analysis, and the HLA associations seemed to be driven largely by CMV exposure. An earlier analysis of around 540 of the donors showed that most TCR beta V segments appeared in productive rearrangements either about 87% or about 30% of the time, which broadly matched IMGT annotations. In a later genetic analysis, fewer N-insertions in productive TCRs were reported among donors in an Asian-associated ancestry cluster than the 666-donor mean. Only TCR beta chains were sequenced in this cohort, and the absence of alpha or paired-chain data limited detectable features. Strong co-occurrence of HLA alleles, especially DR and DQ, made assigning TCR associations to individual alleles difficult. In a later analysis, HLA-associated TCR beta chains showed more clonal expansion and lower generation probabilities than non-associated chains that were equally common. Presence/absence analyses assumed roughly uniform sequencing depth across donors, an assumption that may not hold. In a later analysis, some 17,000 TCR beta sequences were associated with specific HLA alleles at a false discovery rate of 0.05. V-gene and J-gene trimming of TCR beta chains was associated with a missense DCLRE1C variant in a later genetic analysis, and the association was replicated in an independent cohort. The sequencing pipeline was judged likely to have produced a cluster of highly shared sequence variants as a technical artifact. Some IMGT-functional V segments, including TRBV6-2 and TRBV6-3, could not be distinguished by the 87-base-pair reads and were therefore excluded. In vitro tests confirmed that a few of the cytomegalovirus-associated TCR beta chains recognize cytomegalovirus antigens. In the study, approximately 160 TCR beta chains were listed as associated with cytomegalovirus. The classifier was reported to diagnose cytomegalovirus status with high specificity and sensitivity in both the original cohort and the validation cohort. The authors suggested that the approach could potentially be generalized to other disease states and immunological phenotypes. Several of the top co-occurrence clusters appeared to be linked to parvovirus B19, influenza, CMV and Epstein-Barr virus, according to a later analysis. Because counts were too low, roughly 17 rarely observed V segments, including chromosome 9 orphons, were left out of the earlier analysis of 500 to 650 of the donors. In a later analysis, TCR association rates were found to vary across HLA loci, with the most associated TCRs seen for DRB1 alleles and the fewest for HLA-C alleles. Because HLA typing was unavailable for some donors at each locus, only the typed subset was used in association tests. A further reported finding was that TCR beta sequences accurately predicted the HLA-A and HLA-B alleles for most subjects in the first cohort. Linkage disequilibrium might explain the correlated functional status among segregating V segments, but an unknown experimental factor could not be excluded. CMV serostatus was the only immune exposure information available for the cohort. While some public TCRs were present in many individuals, most TCR sequences turned up only very rarely across donors.

Remarks on this clone: The target of this receptor is not known.

Receptor libraries were prepared by the immunoSEQ multiplex PCR assay. The multiplex PCR relied on a mix of 60 forward primers for TCR Vbeta segments and 13 reverse primers for TCR Jbeta segments. The CDR3 region of rearranged TCR beta genes was amplified from genomic DNA with a multiplex PCR assay. The Illumina HiSeq System was used to sequence the amplified TCR beta libraries as 87-base-pair reads. The paper's processing steps were these. A later analysis tallied around 87 million unique TCR beta chains across the 700 or so repertoires, and some 12 million of those chains were shared by two or more donors. Raw reads were error-corrected and collapsed into unique sequences with a nearest-neighbor algorithm that merged closely related sequences to remove PCR and sequencing errors. To assign V, D and J gene segments, CDR3 sequences were aligned to IMGT reference sequences. For a sequence to be retained, at least a six-nucleotide match to both a V gene segment and a J gene segment was required. A rearrangement counted as productive if the CDR3 had no stop codons and remained in frame with V and J, and every other rearrangement counted as non-productive. CDR3 was defined by IMGT convention, running from the second conserved V-encoded cysteine to the conserved J-encoded phenylalanine. Sequences without an unambiguous match to a single V gene segment were excluded from the earlier analysis of almost 600 of the donors. An earlier analysis of a few hundred of the donors called V segments functional above 56.7% productive rearrangements and segregating when the between-donor standard deviation exceeded 5%. A statistical classification framework was built to diagnose cytomegalovirus status from the catalog of TCR beta chain sequences. A later analysis assigned V and J genes by comparing TCR nucleotide sequences with IMGT/GENE-DB human TR gene sequences. A later analysis assigned CDR3 sequences and most-parsimonious VDJ recombination scenarios with the TCRdist pipeline. In a later analysis, each TCR beta chain was defined by its CDR3 amino acid sequence together with its V-gene family, and reads lacking a unique V-gene family were excluded. To address suspected cross-contamination and a sequencing artifact, a later analysis removed 550 to 750 highly shared, low-generation-probability nucleotide sequences. In a later analysis, a clonal expansion index was calculated for each public chain from normalized within-repertoire ranks of inferred template counts. A later analysis computed generation probabilities with a VDJ recombination model fitted to out-of-frame rearrangements, and checked the results against IGoR. A later analysis scored TCR-TCR, TCR-HLA and TCR-CMV co-occurrence with hypergeometric tests, applying a repertoire-size bias correction to TCR pairs. False discovery rates were estimated in a later analysis by permuting HLA or CMV assignments 20 times. In a later analysis, co-occurring TCRs were grouped using DBSCAN, with TCRdist sequence similarity added in when clustering inside HLA-allele-positive subsets. Repertoires with fewer than 30,000 or more than 120,000 public chains, plus five repertoires with anomalous nucleotide sharing, were excluded from co-occurrence clustering. TCRdb took over this immuneACCESS table, retaining in-frame rearrangements with V and J assigned. Such tables are incomplete; in checked studies, under half of the missing clones stem from an unresolved V gene, and the remainder is unexplained. The V and J calls and clone size come from that table; D and trimming were worked out from the DNA. The sample table gives around 120,000 clones. The ten largest clones add up to 0.45% to 0.6% of the sample.

V was cut back by 0 bases and J by 6 bases, leaving a gap of 12 bases between them. CDR3 length: 15 amino acids, cysteine to phenylalanine. Kept here is only the CDR3 DNA, which spans 45 bases and is read in frame from base 1. The germline V gene encodes CDR1 SGHVT and CDR2 SQSDAQ. The cohort was made up of under 800 healthy bone marrow donors. At the time of sampling, all cohort members were nominally healthy, though unrecorded immune exposures were likely present. The donor tested CMV seronegative, placing the donor among the 350 to 400 seronegative members of the cohort. Each donor provided a peripheral blood sample, and peripheral blood mononuclear cells were used for TCR beta sequencing. Genomic DNA extraction from the blood cell samples was performed with the Qiagen DNeasy Blood Extraction Kit.

The sequencing input was PBMCs. The sequence was obtained from a man in his fifties or sixties in good health and CMV-seronegative. The chain is assembled from TRBV7-4 and TRBJ1-5; the D segment could be TRBD1, given 5 matching bases. CDR3 region: CASSLAQGSTQPQHF. The DNA sequence reads TGTGCCAGCAGCTTAGCGCAGGGATCCACTCAGCCCCAGCATTTT.